A selection of T cell receptor beta chains follows, all from one sample in a study of monozygotic twins with inflammatory bowel disease. TCRdb reprocessed the 5' RACE reads and keeps a single row for each CDR3 protein, giving no DNA. The sample has approximately 400,000 distinct CDR3 sequences, and its top ten clones hold 2% to 2.5%. The specimen sequenced was blood. The receptors shown here come from a human donor with ulcerative colitis or Crohn's disease, or a healthy co-twin of an affected twin (not recorded which). Each CDR3 is given with its conserved first and last residue.

j_gene	v_gene	CDR3aa
TRBJ1-2	TRBV5-1	CASSLSNPVDGYTF
TRBJ2-1	TRBV28	CASSSASVQSTGTPRNNEQFF
TRBJ2-5	TRBV5-1	CASSFTTSVYQETQYF
TRBJ2-7	TRBV9	CASSVDQYEQYF
TRBJ2-5	TRBV19	CASRSFSGPLGTQYF
TRBJ2-3	TRBV7-9	CASSRMYTDTQYF
TRBJ2-5	TRBV30	CAWSQNAGGETQYF
TRBJ2-7	TRBV29-1	CSVVGTGASYEQYF
TRBJ1-2	TRBV20-1	CSASPTTLGDGYTF
TRBJ2-5	TRBV20-1	CSARVVAGGPETQYF
TRBJ1-2	TRBV5-5	CASSLVRDNYYGYTF
TRBJ2-7	TRBV6-2/TRBV6-3	CASRVAGAVYEQYF
TRBJ2-3	TRBV5-1	CASSGGQGRDLPTDTQYF
TRBJ1-4	TRBV18	CASSPERVLDEKLFF
TRBJ1-1	TRBV12-3/TRBV12-4	CASSVGGSTEAFF
TRBJ2-7	TRBV20-1	CSARLNPNFYEQYF
TRBJ2-7	TRBV5-1	CASSQRAYDQYF
TRBJ2-1	TRBV29-1	CSVMAYNEQFF
TRBJ2-5	TRBV7-2	CASSSGLAGAQYF
TRBJ2-1	TRBV3-1	CASSQGGGAIEQFF
TRBJ2-1	TRBV14	CASSQALARSYNEQFF
TRBJ2-2	TRBV4-1	CASSLIAGANTGELFF
TRBJ1-1	TRBV6-1	CASGEVWDTEAFF
TRBJ2-1	TRBV7-6	CASTGPRNEQFF
TRBJ1-1	TRBV29-1	CSVGPRANTEAFF
TRBJ2-1	TRBV5-1	CASGTGSFNEQFF
TRBJ2-2	TRBV4-1	CASSQGTFHPTTGELFF
TRBJ2-1	TRBV24-1	CATSLAGGPYNEQFF